The present TCR beta chain was sequenced within a study of technical replicates of blood from four donors. The data were produced by immunoSEQ multiplex PCR, yet TCRdb's version contains in-frame clones alone and is incomplete. Of about 56,000 clones in the sample, about 95% were seen once. This CDR3 has 14 residues. V lost 4 bases and J lost 5; bases outside the gene matches: 2. Germline V gene sequence: CDR1 LNHDA, CDR2 SQIVND (reference sequence). This clone has a handful of counts. The chain combines TRBV19 with TRBJ2-3; 11 bases agree with TRBD2. The sequenced sample consisted of PBMCs. This clonotype was obtained from a human donor in good health. Some clones in this sample may be carry-over from other donors' samples. This CDR3 is CASSTGLAGDTQYF. Written as DNA, the CDR3 is TGTGCCAGTAGTACCGGACTAGCGGGAGATACGCAGTATTTT.